These 10 T cell receptor beta chains were all obtained from the same sample, sequenced in a study of CD8 T cells in Susac syndrome. An amount of RNA that ranged from roughly 0.5 to 1 ug was reverse transcribed with random hexamers. One entry per CDR3 protein, called by TCRdb with MiXCR from the immunoSEQ multiplex PCR reads. Here the sample spans about 76,000 distinct CDR3 sequences, 90% to 95% being singletons. Specimen: CD8+ T cells from PBMCs. Every receptor here comes from a human donor with Susac syndrome.

This clonotype was picked up one time. The chain couples TRBV4-1 to TRBJ1-5; 9 positions agree with TRBD1. The CDR3 has 15 amino acids. Germline V gene lookup returns CDR1 MGHRA and CDR2 YSYEKL. V shed 3 bases and J 5 bases; nucleotides not matched to a gene: 5. In DNA form, the CDR3 reads TGCGCCAGCAGCCATTATACAGGGGGCGATCAGCCCCAGCATTTT. Translating gives CASSHYTGGDQPQHF.

The V call is TRBV2, the J call TRBJ1-1; the D is unclear. This CDR3 comprises 12 residues. Germline V gene data show CDR1 as SNHLY and CDR2 as FYNNEI. V was cut by 6 bases and J by 9 bases, with 14 bases left in between. The CDR3 coding sequence is TGTGCCAGCAGGCAAGTGAGGGTAAAAGCTTTCTTT. The encoded protein is CASRQVRVKAFF.

This chain uses TRBV5-1 with TRBJ1-4, with D unresolved. Germline V gives CDR1 SGHRS, CDR2 YFSETQ. The V and J ends lost 5 bases and 5 bases respectively, with 13 bases between them. The CDR3 length is 14 residues. CDR3: CASRPTSGNEKLFF. Written as DNA, the CDR3 is TGCGCCAGCAGACCAACTTCGGGGAATGAAAAACTGTTTTTT.

This clonotype was recorded only once. The rearrangement uses TRBV6-5 and TRBJ2-2, with 11 nucleotides matching TRBD2. The CDR3 spans 17 residues. Looked up from germline, CDR1 is MNHEY and CDR2 is SVGAGI. After removal of 2 bases from V and 2 bases from J, the junction contained 4 bases not matched to a gene. CDR3: CASSYVAGGFNTGELFF. DNA for the CDR3: TGTGCCAGCAGTTACGTAGCGGGAGGGTTTAACACCGGGGAGCTGTTTTTT.

In this sample, this clonotype turned up once. This sequence joins TRBV28 and TRBJ1-1; perhaps TRBD1 as D (6 bases). The CDR3 is 12 amino acids. Germline V CDR1 and CDR2: MDHEN, SYDVKM. The CDR3 region has the DNA TGTACATCAAATGACCGGGGAACAGGGCCATTCTTT. Protein product: CTSNDRGTGPFF.

The J gene is TRBJ1-1, the V gene TRBV29-1; no definite D call. The CDR3 loop spans 14 amino acids. Deletions cut 4 bases from V and 0 bases from J, with 12 bases between. CDR1 SQVTM and CDR2 ANQGSEA come from the germline V gene. The CDR3 here is CSVVRVTVNTEAFF. As DNA, the CDR3 is TGCAGCGTTGTTAGGGTCACCGTGAACACTGAAGCTTTCTTT.

The chain combines TRBV28 with TRBJ2-1; 8 nucleotides align to TRBD1. CDR1 is MDHEN and CDR2 is SYDVKM in the germline V gene. J lost 8 bases, V lost 10 bases, and 10 bases had no gene match. The CDR3 extends over 13 amino acids. This CDR3 reads CAIKDRDSHEQFF. The CDR3 DNA is TGTGCCATAAAGGACAGGGATTCACATGAGCAGTTCTTC.

This sequence joins TRBV4-2 and TRBJ1-4; TRBD1 might be the D (6 bases). Trimming took off 0 bases at V and 5 bases at J, with 13 bases between the two ends. This CDR3 is 16 amino acids long. The germline V gene encodes CDR1 LGHNA and CDR2 YNFKEQ. The CDR3 loop reads CASSQDRTASNEKLFF. The CDR3 coding sequence is TGTGCCAGCAGCCAAGACCGGACAGCTTCGAATGAAAAACTGTTTTTT.

The V gene is TRBV7-2, the J gene TRBJ1-2; a weak D match, TRBD1 (6 bases). Trimming pared 1 base from V and 7 bases from J, leaving 19 bases between. This CDR3 comprises 16 residues. Germline values: CDR1 SGHTA, CDR2 FQGNSA. CDR3 nucleotides: TGTGCCAGCAGCTTAGACTTGTCGGGACAAACTCCTGGCTACACCTTC. Amino acids: CASSLDLSGQTPGYTF.

The genes are TRBV4-1 and TRBJ2-5; TRBD1 aligns across 7 bases. The J segment lost 4 bases and the V segment lost 3 bases, leaving 5 bases of the junction unmatched. CDR1 is MGHRA, CDR2 YSYEKL, per germline. The CDR3 loop spans 14 amino acids. CDR3 sequence reads: CASSQNRGRETQYF. The CDR3 DNA reads TGCGCCAGCAGCCAGAACAGGGGTCGAGAGACCCAGTACTTC.